A single sample is the source of the 23 T cell receptor beta chains below, sequenced in a study of cytomegalovirus exposure and HLA in healthy donors. With 60 Vbeta and 13 Jbeta primers, the PCR was carried out. Only in-frame clones appear in the TCRdb table, and some are missing; sequencing was by immunoSEQ multiplex PCR. The sample holds about 89,000 clones, around four fifths seen once. The sample consisted of PBMCs. The origin of the receptors is a male donor in good health and CMV-seronegative.

This clone was counted once. The genes are TRBV10-3 and TRBJ2-1, with a possible D match to TRBD1 (5 bases). Trimming pared 6 bases from V and 8 bases from J, leaving 14 bases between. This CDR3 is 13 amino acids long. Per the germline V gene, CDR1 is ENHRY and CDR2 is SYGVKD. The CDR3 region has the DNA TGTGCCATCAGGGCAGGCGTAGGGGATGAGCAGTTCTTC. It is translated as CAIRAGVGDEQFF.

On this clone itself: The sample carries other DNA sequences with the same CDR3. The genes are TRBV28 and TRBJ1-2; TRBD1 matches at 8 bases. J lost 8 bases, V lost 6 bases, and 11 bases had no gene match. Germline V gene lookup returns CDR1 MDHEN and CDR2 SYDVKM. This CDR3 spans 14 amino acids. The CDR3 protein is CASRPMLRGHGYTF. CDR3 DNA sequence: TGTGCCAGCAGACCCATGCTCAGGGGGCACGGCTACACCTTC.

The J gene is TRBJ1-2, the V gene TRBV19; D not resolved. Trimming removed 5 bases at V and 2 bases at J, with 21 bases between. The CDR3 length is 17 residues. Germline V gene lookup returns CDR1 LNHDA and CDR2 SQIVND (reference sequence). Written as DNA, the CDR3 is TGTGCCAGTAGTCCCAAGTATTTCAAAGCGGGGAACTATGGCTACACCTTC. The encoded protein is CASSPKYFKAGNYGYTF.

The chain carries TRBV27 and TRBJ1-1, with 10 nucleotides matching TRBD1. The CDR3 runs to 16 residues. The germline V gene has CDR1 MNHEY and CDR2 SMNVEV (reference sequence). The V gene end was trimmed by 7 bases and the J gene end by 4 bases; junction bases not matched to a gene: 12. CDR3 bases: TGTGCCAGCAAACGACAGGGGGCTGCTGGAGGCACTGAAGCTTTCTTT. This codes for CASKRQGAAGGTEAFF.

The rearrangement joins TRBV10-3 to TRBJ2-2; D is uncertain. The CDR3 totals 15 residues. CDR1 ENHRY and CDR2 SYGVKD come from the germline V gene. V lost 7 bases to trimming and J lost 1 base, with 13 bases between them. In DNA, the CDR3 is TGTGCCATCAAGCCGATGGGCCAGAACACCGGGGAGCTGTTTTTT. Protein: CAIKPMGQNTGELFF.

The chain carries TRBV30 and TRBJ1-2; 9 nucleotides align to TRBD1. CDR3 size: 16 residues. Germline V lookup: CDR1 GTSNPN, CDR2 SVGIG (reference sequence). Trimming cost V 8 bases and J 0 bases; bases outside gene matches: 13. CDR3 DNA sequence: TGTGCCCGTTATCCGGGACAGGGTGCGACTAACTATGGCTACACCTTC. Protein sequence: CARYPGQGATNYGYTF.

This clone has a handful of counts. CDR3 sequence: CASSPRSSVEETQYF. CDR3 nucleotides: TGTGCCAGCAGCCCCAGAAGTAGCGTCGAAGAGACCCAGTACTTC. This chain uses TRBV11-2 with TRBJ2-5; weak D call: TRBD2 (5 bases). The CDR3 is 15 residues long. Germline V CDR1 and CDR2: SGHAT, FQNNGV. V was trimmed by 5 bases and J by 3 bases, leaving 16 bases between them.

The chain joins TRBV30 to TRBJ2-7; 7 positions match TRBD1. Germline V gene sequence: CDR1 GTSNPN, CDR2 SVGIG (reference sequence). This CDR3 comprises 14 residues. The J segment lost 10 bases and the V segment lost 2 bases, leaving 14 bases of the junction unmatched. DNA of the CDR3: TGTGCCTGGAGTCTAGGCGGAACAGGGGTTCGTCAGTACTTC. Translation: CAWSLGGTGVRQYF.

As for this clone: One junction end does not reproduce the germline sequence, and a read error may be involved. J is TRBJ1-1 and V is TRBV19, with D possibly TRBD1 on 6 matching bases. CDR3 length: 10 amino acids. The V gene's germline CDR1 is LNHDA and CDR2 SQIVND (reference sequence). CDR3 loop: CKGENPEAFF. CDR3 nucleotides: TGTAAGGGGGAGAACCCTGAAGCTTTCTTT. Full variable domain (missing parts from reference TRBV19 and TRBJ1-1): DGGITQSPKYLFRKEGQNVTLSCEQNLNHDAMYWYRQDPGQGLRLIYYSQIVNDFQKGDIAEGYSVSREKKESFPLTVTSAQKNPTAFYLCKGENPEAFFGQGTRLTVV.

The V gene is TRBV27, the J gene TRBJ1-1; D unresolved. There are 12 residues in the CDR3. From germline, CDR1 is MNHEY and CDR2 SMNVEV (reference sequence). The ends were cut back, 0 bases at V and 10 bases at J, with 9 bases in the middle. CDR3 sequence reads: CASSLSGAVAFF. The CDR3 nucleotides are TGTGCCAGCAGTTTATCAGGCGCGGTAGCTTTCTTT.

The chain carries TRBV9 and TRBJ1-3; D gene uncertain. CDR1 and CDR2 from the germline V gene are SGDLS and YYNGEE. Between the trimmed V and J ends, which lost 0 bases and 4 bases, there was a span of 11 bases. The CDR3 covers 15 residues. The CDR3 protein is CASSVGVPRGNTIYF. The DNA of the CDR3 is TGTGCCAGCAGCGTAGGAGTTCCTAGAGGAAACACCATATATTTT.

The chain is built from TRBV6-5 and TRBJ2-7; TRBD1 aligns across 8 bases. This CDR3 region has 15 residues. The V gene's germline CDR1 is MNHEY and CDR2 SVGAGI. V lost 6 bases and J lost 3; bases outside the gene matches: 10. CDR3 in amino acids: CASSRGQEGLYEQYF. The DNA for the CDR3 is TGTGCCAGCAGCCGGGGACAGGAAGGTCTCTACGAGCAGTACTTC.

This chain links TRBV5-1 with TRBJ1-4; 8 nucleotides align to TRBD1. Germline lookup yields CDR1 SGHRS and CDR2 YFSETQ. Losses at the gene ends were 4 bases for V and 2 bases for J; bases not matched to a gene: 4. The CDR3 loop spans 15 amino acids. In DNA form, the CDR3 reads TGCGCCAGCAGCCCGCAGGGGGCGACTAATGAAAAACTGTTTTTT. It yields the protein CASSPQGATNEKLFF.

Here the CDR3 DNA reads TGTGCCAGCAGCCCAGGGGGGACAGGGAACACTGAAGCTTTCTTT. This encodes CASSPGGTGNTEAFF. The J gene is TRBJ1-1, the V gene TRBV7-3, with 8 bases that match TRBD1. Germline CDR1 is SGHTA and CDR2 is FQGTGA. CDR3 length: 15 amino acids. V lost 5 bases, J lost 1 base, and 6 bases stayed unmatched.

This clone was seen only a few times. The gene calls are TRBV21-1 and TRBJ1-5. TRBV21-1 is noted as a pseudogene. The length of the CDR3 is 16 residues. The CDR3 loop is CASSKKYRLINQPQHF. The CDR3, as DNA: TGTGCCAGCAGCAAAAAGTACAGACTAATCAATCAGCCCCAGCATTTT.

The rearrangement links TRBV6-5 to TRBJ2-5, with TRBD2 matching over 11 bases. The CDR3 is 14 amino acids. Trimming took 7 bases from V and 5 from J; bases not matched to a gene: 6. Germline V gene sequence: CDR1 MNHEY, CDR2 SVGAGI. CDR3 sequence: CASTLAGAGETQYF. Written as DNA, the CDR3 is TGTGCCAGCACACTAGCGGGAGCAGGGGAGACCCAGTACTTC.

The DNA of the CDR3 is TGCGCCAGCAGCCAAGAGGGCAGGGGTGAGCCCCAGCATTTT. It codes for CASSQEGRGEPQHF. V gene TRBV4-3 combines with J gene TRBJ1-5, with D tentatively TRBD1 (6 bases). Trimming took off 0 bases at V and 8 bases at J, with 11 bases between the two ends. The germline V gene has CDR1 LGHNA and CDR2 YSLEER. The CDR3 is made up of 14 amino acids.

This clone was seen more than once but under ten times. The chain couples TRBV5-6 to TRBJ1-5; maybe TRBD1 (6 bases). This CDR3 is built from 15 residues. Germline-derived CDR1 and CDR2 are SGHDT and YYEEEE. V shed 3 bases and J shed 4 bases, with 14 bases lying between them. This CDR3 reads CASSSGRGGNQPQHF. For the CDR3, the DNA is TGTGCCAGCAGCTCCGGCAGGGGTGGGAATCAGCCCCAGCATTTT.

This clone was detected once. The rearrangement uses TRBV5-1 and TRBJ2-5, with D perhaps matching TRBD1 (5 bases). The J call may be in error: the DNA end matches TRBJ2-7 better. Germline CDR1 and CDR2: SGHRS and YFSETQ. The CDR3 spans 14 residues. The CDR3 loop is CASSLGAGNNEQYF. For the CDR3, the DNA is TGCGCCAGCAGCTTGGGGGCAGGGAACAACGAGCAGTACTTC.

This chain uses TRBV7-9 with TRBJ2-2, with TRBD2 matching 8 bases. V shed 6 bases and J 1 base; nucleotides not matched to a gene: 4. Per the germline V gene, CDR1 is SEHNR and CDR2 is FQNEAQ (reference sequence). CDR3 length equals 15 residues. Here the CDR3 reads CASRTSGGNTGELFF. CDR3 DNA: TGTGCCAGCAGAACAAGCGGGGGGAACACCGGGGAGCTGTTTTTT. Full variable domain (outside the CDR3, taken from reference TRBV7-9 and TRBJ2-2): DTGVSQNPRHKITKRGQNVTFRCDPISEHNRLYWYRQTLGQGPEFLTYFQNEAQLEKSRLLSDRFSAERPKGSFSTLEIQRTEQGDSAMYLCASRTSGGNTGELFFGEGSRLTVL.

The chain is built from TRBV7-2 and TRBJ2-7; 11 bases line up with TRBD2. The J segment lost 1 base and the V segment lost 4 bases, leaving 6 bases of the junction unmatched. The germline CDR1 and CDR2 sequences are SGHTA and FQGNSA. The CDR3 is 16 residues long. CDR3 coding DNA: TGTGCCAGCAGCTCCGGAGGGACTAGCGGATCCTACGAGCAGTACTTC. Amino acid sequence: CASSSGGTSGSYEQYF.

J is TRBJ1-2 and V is TRBV28; 7 bases are shared with TRBD1. J was trimmed by 4 bases and V by 7 bases; bases with no gene match: 9. The CDR3 totals 14 residues. The germline CDR1 and CDR2 sequences are MDHEN and SYDVKM. As DNA, the CDR3 is TGTGCCAGCACCGTGGACAGGCTTCTCTATGGCTACACCTTC. Its translation: CASTVDRLLYGYTF.

This clone was seen just once. The chain is built from TRBV5-1 and TRBJ2-2; no definite D call. Deletions cut 5 bases from V and 1 base from J, with 6 bases between. The CDR3 covers 13 residues. Per the germline V gene, CDR1 is SGHRS and CDR2 is YFSETQ. This chain's CDR3 is CASRQVNTGELFF. The CDR3, as DNA: TGCGCCAGCAGACAAGTGAACACCGGGGAGCTGTTTTTT. The whole variable domain, remainder taken from reference TRBV5-1 and TRBJ2-2, is KAGVTQTPRYLIKTRGQQVTLSCSPISGHRSVSWYQQTPGQGLQFLFEYFSETQRNKGNFPGRFSGRQFSNSRSEMNVSTLELGDSALYLCASRQVNTGELFFGEGSRLTVL.